The T cell receptor (beta chain) described here comes from a study of spatial heterogeneity in lung cancer. Time point denoted: blood at routine non-recurrence follow-up after resection. The CDR3 is 15 residues long. Germline CDR1 is SGHRS and CDR2 is YFSETQ. The trim removed 4 bases at V and 8 bases at J, leaving 11 bases unmatched. TCRdb reprocessed the 5' RACE reads via MiXCR and lists one record per CDR3 protein. The sample includes tens of thousands of distinct CDR3 sequences, just under 20% of them seen just once. This sequence originates from a male donor with early-stage non-small cell lung cancer. The chain carries TRBV5-1 and TRBJ1-4, with 7 nucleotides matching TRBD1. The sample consisted of PBMCs, taken at follow-up. As DNA, the CDR3 is TGCGCCAGCAGCACCACAGGGGAAAGGGGAGAAAAACTGTTTTTT. The encoded protein is CASSTTGERGEKLFF.